Following are 24 T cell receptor beta chains from one sample sequenced in a study of cytomegalovirus exposure and HLA in healthy donors. With 60 Vbeta and 13 Jbeta primers, the PCR was carried out. Data came from immunoSEQ multiplex PCR; TCRdb stores just in-frame clones and leaves some out. The sample records about 180,000 clones, roughly 79% being singletons. Material: PBMCs. Every receptor here comes from a man aged 35 to 55 in good health and CMV-seropositive.

The chain joins TRBV13 to TRBJ1-3; the D is unclear. The length of the CDR3 is 15 residues. V gave up 2 bases and J gave up 0 bases, with 8 bases separating them. Per germline, CDR1 PRHDT and CDR2 FYEKMQ (reference sequence). CDR3 in DNA: TGTGCCAGCAGCTTACGGCGGTACTCTGGAAACACCATATATTTT. It translates to CASSLRRYSGNTIYF.

The V and J genes are TRBV5-5 and TRBJ1-5; perhaps TRBD1 as D (6 bases). The CDR3 sequence is 16 residues long. Per the germline V gene, CDR1 is SGHKS and CDR2 is YYEKEE (reference sequence). Trimming took 1 base from V and 4 from J, leaving 15 bases between them. The CDR3 coding sequence is TGTGCCAGCAGCTTGTGGGGAGGGGGACGGAATCAGCCCCAGCATTTT. Translated: CASSLWGGGRNQPQHF.

The chain uses TRBV11-2 and TRBJ1-1; D is ambiguous. Trimming removed 7 bases at V and 6 bases at J, with 9 bases between. Germline assignment: CDR1 SGHAT and CDR2 FQNNGV. The CDR3 runs to 11 residues. The CDR3 bases are TGTGCCAGCACCCCATCCCCTGAAGCTTTCTTT. Its translation is CASTPSPEAFF.

The chain is built from TRBV27 and TRBJ2-1, with 9 nucleotides matching TRBD1. The junction had 3 bases not matched to a gene; V was cut back by 3 bases and J by 3 bases. From germline, CDR1 is MNHEY and CDR2 SMNVEV (reference sequence). This CDR3 has 15 residues. The CDR3 sequence is CASSFGQGHYNEQFF. CDR3 in DNA: TGTGCCAGCAGTTTCGGACAGGGGCACTACAATGAGCAGTTCTTC.

The V call is TRBV11-3, the J call TRBJ2-2; 13 positions agree with TRBD2. The CDR3 totals 16 residues. Germline V gene data show CDR1 as SGHNT and CDR2 as YENEEA. J gave up 9 bases and V 4 bases, and 8 bases lay outside the gene matches. The CDR3 sequence: CASSSTSGRVGRELFF. The CDR3 DNA reads TGTGCCAGCAGCTCAACTAGCGGGAGGGTTGGCAGGGAGCTGTTTTTT.

This clone was picked up a small number of times. The chain recombines TRBV5-8 with TRBJ2-2; TRBD1 agrees at 7 bases. CDR1 and CDR2 (germline): SGHTS, YDEGEE. The CDR3 spans 15 residues. V lost 0 bases to trimming and J lost 4 bases; unmatched junction nucleotides: 3. DNA of the CDR3: TGTGCCAGCAGCTTGGAACAGGGGCGCACCGGGGAGCTGTTTTTT. Translating it yields CASSLEQGRTGELFF.

The chain is built from TRBV29-1 and TRBJ2-2; a weak D match, TRBD2 (5 bases). V was trimmed by 5 bases and J by 5 bases, leaving 9 bases between them. The CDR3 is 12 amino acids. Germline CDR1 and CDR2: SQVTM and ANQGSEA. The CDR3 region is CSVQSGTGELFF. DNA for the CDR3: TGCAGCGTTCAGTCGGGAACCGGGGAGCTGTTTTTT.

In its sample, this clone was seen a few times. The chain couples TRBV5-1 to TRBJ1-1, with a possible D match to TRBD1 (5 bases). The V end was cut by 4 bases, the J end by 0 bases, with 10 bases between. Germline CDR1 is SGHRS and CDR2 is YFSETQ. This CDR3 has 14 amino acids. The CDR3 loop is CASSPTALNTEAFF. The CDR3, as DNA: TGCGCCAGCAGCCCGACAGCTTTGAACACTGAAGCTTTCTTT.

This chain links TRBV19 with TRBJ1-1; TRBD1 is a possible D gene (6 bases). The CDR3 sequence is 15 residues long. Looked up from germline, CDR1 is LNHDA and CDR2 is SQIVND (reference sequence). The V end was cut by 10 bases, the J end by 0 bases, with 18 bases between. In DNA form, the CDR3 reads TGTGCCACCTCCGGGACAAACTTTATGAACACTGAAGCTTTCTTT. Its protein is CATSGTNFMNTEAFF.

The chain combines TRBV18 with TRBJ1-2; 9 nucleotides line up with TRBD1. Germline V gives CDR1 KGHSH, CDR2 LQKENI. The CDR3 is made up of 18 amino acids. V lost 0 bases to trimming and J lost 4 bases; unmatched junction nucleotides: 12. The CDR3 coding sequence is TGTGCCAGCTCACCACCGCTCCCGACGACAGGGGGAAGCTATGGCTACACCTTC. Translated, it gives CASSPPLPTTGGSYGYTF.

The chain uses TRBV5-1 and TRBJ2-5; tentatively, D is TRBD2 (6 bases). The CDR3 consists of 15 residues. Germline V CDR1 and CDR2: SGHRS, YFSETQ. Between the trimmed V and J ends, which lost 4 bases and 2 bases, there was a span of 15 bases. DNA for the CDR3: TGCGCCAGCAGCCTTACCGGGACTCTTCAAGAGACCCAGTACTTC. Amino acids: CASSLTGTLQETQYF.

This chain joins TRBV19 and TRBJ2-2, with 8 bases that match TRBD2. J gave up 5 bases and V 4 bases, and 9 bases lay outside the gene matches. The CDR3 extends over 16 amino acids. Germline CDR1 is LNHDA and CDR2 is SQIVND (reference sequence). The CDR3 DNA sequence: TGTGCCAGTAGTAAGAAGCGGGAGCTCTTAACCGGGGAGCTGTTTTTT. Protein sequence: CASSKKRELLTGELFF.

The J gene is TRBJ2-5, the V gene TRBV10-2; D possibly corresponds to TRBD1 (6 bases). Trimming pared 3 bases from V and 7 bases from J, leaving 18 bases between. The CDR3 spans 15 residues. The V gene's germline CDR1 is WSHSY and CDR2 SAAADI. CDR3 bases: TGCGCCAGCAGTGAAGGGGGAGTCGCCAGGCGGACCCAGTACTTC. Translating gives CASSEGGVARRTQYF.

The chain recombines TRBV6-5 with TRBJ1-1; 7 bases fit TRBD1. V lost 6 bases, J lost 6 bases, and 10 bases stayed unmatched. The CDR3 has 14 amino acids. Germline lookup yields CDR1 MNHEY and CDR2 SVGAGI. CDR3 amino acids: CASSLTDRAAEAFF. The CDR3 nucleotides are TGTGCCAGCAGCCTCACAGACAGGGCGGCTGAAGCTTTCTTT.

The J gene is TRBJ2-2, the V gene TRBV9; possible D gene TRBD2, 6 bases. Between the trimmed V and J ends, which lost 4 bases and 2 bases, there was a span of 15 bases. Per the germline V gene, CDR1 is SGDLS and CDR2 is YYNGEE. This CDR3 is 16 amino acids long. The CDR3 bases are TGTGCCAGCAGCTTAAGACTAGGGTTAAACACCGGGGAGCTGTTTTTT. Amino acids: CASSLRLGLNTGELFF.

This clone turned up a few times. The rearrangement joins TRBV5-1 to TRBJ2-3, with 9 bases identical to TRBD1. J was trimmed by 4 bases and V by 4 bases; bases with no gene match: 7. CDR1 is SGHRS, CDR2 YFSETQ, per germline. The CDR3 is made up of 15 amino acids. This CDR3 reads CASSGTGGFADTQYF. The CDR3 DNA sequence: TGCGCCAGCAGCGGAACAGGGGGCTTCGCAGATACGCAGTATTTT.

The chain employs TRBV27 and TRBJ2-7, with 7 bases fitting TRBD1. Trimming removed 3 bases from V and 1 base from J; junction bases left unmatched: 6. The germline gives CDR1 MNHEY, CDR2 SMNVEV (reference sequence). CDR3 length equals 15 residues. As DNA, the CDR3 is TGTGCCAGCAGTTTGTGGGGACAGAGATCCTACGAGCAGTACTTC. Its translation: CASSLWGQRSYEQYF.

The J gene is TRBJ2-1, the V gene TRBV2; 11 positions agree with TRBD2. Germline V CDR1 and CDR2: SNHLY, FYNNEI. The junction had 10 bases not matched to a gene; V was cut back by 6 bases and J by 9 bases. The CDR3 is made up of 15 amino acids. CDR3 residues: CASSGTSGGFGEQFF. In DNA, the CDR3 is TGTGCCAGCAGCGGGACTAGCGGCGGTTTCGGTGAGCAGTTCTTC.

The V gene is TRBV5-1, the J gene TRBJ1-3; D remains unclear. The germline gives CDR1 SGHRS, CDR2 YFSETQ. This CDR3 has 13 residues. V was trimmed by 5 bases and J by 0 bases, leaving 6 bases between them. The CDR3 DNA reads as TGCGCCAGCAGACAGAGCTCTGGAAACACCATATATTTT. Amino acid sequence: CASRQSSGNTIYF.

The gene calls are TRBV28 and TRBJ2-7; D not resolved. This CDR3 contains 16 residues. V was cut by 2 bases and J by 0 bases, with 14 bases left in between. CDR1 is MDHEN and CDR2 is SYDVKM in the germline V gene. This chain's CDR3 is CASSLVGWRSSYEQYF. The DNA for the CDR3 is TGTGCCAGCAGTTTAGTAGGTTGGAGAAGCTCCTACGAGCAGTACTTC.

This clone has a handful of counts. CDR3: CASSEPWGGEKLFF. The CDR3 nucleotides are TGTGCCAGCAGTGAACCTTGGGGGGGTGAAAAACTGTTTTTT. This chain joins TRBV2 and TRBJ1-4; D perhaps matches TRBD1 (5 bases). V lost 2 bases and J 7 bases, leaving 11 bases between the germline ends. CDR1 and CDR2 from the germline V gene are SNHLY and FYNNEI. The CDR3 runs 14 residues.

V and J are TRBV5-1 and TRBJ1-4; TRBD1 is a possible D gene (5 bases). Germline V gives CDR1 SGHRS, CDR2 YFSETQ. This CDR3 has 15 residues. V was shortened by 4 bases and J by 1 base, with 11 bases between the two germline ends. The CDR3 DNA sequence: TGCGCCAGCAGCCCGTTGGGGGGAACTAATGAAAAACTGTTTTTT. This sequence encodes CASSPLGGTNEKLFF.

The J gene is TRBJ2-3, the V gene TRBV5-1, with no clear D. This CDR3 region has 15 residues. CDR1 is SGHRS, CDR2 YFSETQ, per germline. Trimming took off 6 bases at V and 5 bases at J, with 19 bases between the two ends. For the CDR3, the DNA is TGCGCCAGCAAAAACCTCCCTCAAATCGGAGATACGCAGTATTTT. Protein sequence: CASKNLPQIGDTQYF.

The V gene is TRBV18, the J gene TRBJ2-1, with D perhaps TRBD2 (6 bases). CDR1 is KGHSH and CDR2 is LQKENI in the germline V gene. The CDR3 spans 13 residues. Trimming removed 2 bases from V and 13 bases from J, with 15 bases in between. The CDR3 loop reads CASSPSPPGEQFF. The DNA for the CDR3 is TGTGCCAGCTCACCATCCCCCCCGGGGGAACAGTTCTTC.